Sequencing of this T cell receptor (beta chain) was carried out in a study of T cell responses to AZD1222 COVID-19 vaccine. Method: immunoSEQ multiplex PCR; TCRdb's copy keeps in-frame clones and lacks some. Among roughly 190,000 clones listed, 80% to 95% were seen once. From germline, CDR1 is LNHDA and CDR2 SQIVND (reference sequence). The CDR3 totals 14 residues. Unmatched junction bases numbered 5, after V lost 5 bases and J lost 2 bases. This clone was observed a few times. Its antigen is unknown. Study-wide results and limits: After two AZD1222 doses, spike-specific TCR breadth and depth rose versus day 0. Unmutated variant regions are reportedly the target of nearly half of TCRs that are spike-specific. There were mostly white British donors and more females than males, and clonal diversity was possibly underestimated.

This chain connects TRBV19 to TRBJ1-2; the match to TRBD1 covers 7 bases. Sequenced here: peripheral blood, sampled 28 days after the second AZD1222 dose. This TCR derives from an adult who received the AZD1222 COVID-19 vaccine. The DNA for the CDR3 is TGTGCCAGTAGTCCCGAGGGGGCGAACTATGGCTACACCTTC. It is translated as CASSPEGANYGYTF.